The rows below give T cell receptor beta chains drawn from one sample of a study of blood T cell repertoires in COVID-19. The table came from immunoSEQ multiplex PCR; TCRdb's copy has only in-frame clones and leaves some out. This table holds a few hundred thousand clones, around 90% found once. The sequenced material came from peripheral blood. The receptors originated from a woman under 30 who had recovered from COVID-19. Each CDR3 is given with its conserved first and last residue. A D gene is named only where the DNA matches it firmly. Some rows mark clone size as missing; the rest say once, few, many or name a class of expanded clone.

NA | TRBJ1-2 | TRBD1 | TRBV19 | CASSPRTGANYGYTF | TGTGCCAGTAGTCCCCGGACAGGAGCTAACTATGGCTACACCTTC
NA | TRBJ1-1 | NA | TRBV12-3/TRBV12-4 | CASSTNTEAFF | TGTGCCAGCAGTACTAACACTGAAGCTTTCTTT
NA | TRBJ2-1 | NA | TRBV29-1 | CSVGRNSHNEQFF | TGCAGCGTTGGGAGGAACTCGCACAATGAGCAGTTCTTC
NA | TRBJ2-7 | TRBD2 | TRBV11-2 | CASSFVAGRRSSYEQYF | TGTGCCAGCAGCTTCGTAGCGGGAAGGAGGAGCTCCTACGAGCAGTACTTC
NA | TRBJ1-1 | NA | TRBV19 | CASSMPGHLEAFF | TGTGCCAGTAGTATGCCGGGACACCTTGAAGCTTTCTTT
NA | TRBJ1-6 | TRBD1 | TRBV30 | CALDRNNSPLHF | TGTGCCTTGGACAGGAATAATTCACCCCTCCACTTT
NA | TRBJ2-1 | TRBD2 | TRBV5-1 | CASSLGLAGVGSEQFF | TGCGCCAGCAGCTTGGGCCTAGCGGGAGTGGGAAGTGAGCAGTTCTTC
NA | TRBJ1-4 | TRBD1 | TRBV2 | CASSSTGGANEKLFF | TGTGCCAGCAGTTCGACAGGGGGCGCCAATGAAAAACTGTTTTTT
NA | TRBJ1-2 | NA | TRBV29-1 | CSVSISGGYTF | TGCAGCGTGTCAATTTCAGGGGGCTACACCTTC
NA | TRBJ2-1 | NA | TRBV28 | CASSPLWIKPQGLGQFF | TGTGCCAGCAGTCCCTTGTGGATTAAACCCCAGGGCCTGGGGCAGTTCTTC
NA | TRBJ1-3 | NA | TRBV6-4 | CASNHTGPGNTIYF | TGTGCCAGCAATCACACAGGGCCTGGAAACACCATATATTTT
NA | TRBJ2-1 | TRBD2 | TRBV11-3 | CASSPGTSGRAYNEQFF | TGTGCCAGCAGCCCAGGGACTAGCGGGAGGGCCTACAATGAGCAGTTCTTC
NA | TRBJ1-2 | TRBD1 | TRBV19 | CASSDTPRDRRNGYTF | TGTGCCAGTAGTGACACCCCCAGGGACAGGCGGAATGGCTACACCTTC
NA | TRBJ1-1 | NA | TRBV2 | CASSGYRLNTEAFF | TGTGCCAGCAGTGGCTACAGGTTGAACACTGAAGCTTTCTTT
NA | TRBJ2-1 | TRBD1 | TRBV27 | CASSLSIPGQGNEQFF | TGTGCCAGCAGTTTATCGATTCCGGGACAGGGAAATGAGCAGTTCTTC
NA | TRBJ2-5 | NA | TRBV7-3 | CASSRGYQETQYF | TGTGCCAGCAGCAGGGGGTACCAAGAGACCCAGTACTTC
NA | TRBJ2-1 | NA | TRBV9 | CASSVAAGGYNEQFF | TGTGCCAGCAGCGTAGCGGCAGGGGGGTACAATGAGCAGTTCTTC
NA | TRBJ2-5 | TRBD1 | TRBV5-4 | CASSPRDREEETQYF | TGTGCCAGCAGCCCCCGGGACAGGGAGGAAGAGACCCAGTACTTC
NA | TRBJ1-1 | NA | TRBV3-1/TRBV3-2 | CASSQGAGPTEAFF | TGTGCCAGCAGCCAAGGGGCAGGGCCCACTGAAGCTTTCTTT
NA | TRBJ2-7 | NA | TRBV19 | CASSLQLTYEQYF | TGTGCCAGTAGTCTTCAGTTAACCTACGAGCAGTACTTC
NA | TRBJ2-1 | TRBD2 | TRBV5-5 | CASSFRTSARLDNEQFF | TGTGCCAGCAGCTTCAGAACTAGCGCGAGGTTAGACAATGAGCAGTTCTTC
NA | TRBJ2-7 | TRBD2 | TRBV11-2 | CASSPRAGGASYEQYF | TGTGCCAGCAGCCCAAGGGCGGGGGGAGCCTCCTACGAGCAGTACTTC
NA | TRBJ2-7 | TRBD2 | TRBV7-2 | CASSLGASGSREQYF | TGTGCCAGCAGCTTAGGGGCTAGCGGGAGTCGCGAGCAGTACTTC
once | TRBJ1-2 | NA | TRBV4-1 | CASSQEPGPFYGYTF | TGCGCCAGCAGCCAAGAACCAGGGCCCTTCTATGGCTACACCTTC
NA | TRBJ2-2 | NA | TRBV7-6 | CASSLAMRSTGELFF | TGTGCCAGCAGCTTAGCGATGAGGTCCACCGGGGAGCTGTTTTTT
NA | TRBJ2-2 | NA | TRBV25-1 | CASSESRQNTGELFF | TGTGCCAGCAGTGAATCAAGACAGAACACCGGGGAGCTGTTTTTT
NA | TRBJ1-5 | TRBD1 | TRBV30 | CAWRLQGASNQPQHF | TGTGCCTGGAGACTCCAGGGGGCAAGCAATCAGCCCCAGCATTTT
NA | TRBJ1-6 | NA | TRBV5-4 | CASSIDRDSPLHF | TGTGCCAGCAGCATCGACAGAGATTCACCCCTCCACTTT
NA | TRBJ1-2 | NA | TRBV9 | CASSALKDNSYGYTF | TGTGCCAGCAGCGCTCTTAAGGACAACTCCTATGGCTACACCTTC
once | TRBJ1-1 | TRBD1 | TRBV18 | CASSPGQADTEAFF | TGTGCCAGCTCACCCGGACAGGCAGACACTGAAGCTTTCTTT
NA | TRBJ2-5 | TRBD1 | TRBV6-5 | CASTPGQGALETQYF | TGTGCCAGCACCCCGGGGCAGGGGGCTTTAGAGACCCAGTACTTC
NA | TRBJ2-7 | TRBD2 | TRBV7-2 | CASSLVGGRLPRAYEQYF | TGTGCCAGCAGCTTAGTGGGCGGGAGGCTCCCCAGAGCCTACGAGCAGTACTTC
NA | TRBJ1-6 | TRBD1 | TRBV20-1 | CSASRRGNNSPLHF | TGCAGTGCTAGTCGCAGGGGGAATAATTCACCCCTCCACTTT
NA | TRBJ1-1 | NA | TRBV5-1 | CASSLDLGAEAFF | TGCGCCAGCAGCTTAGACCTAGGCGCTGAAGCTTTCTTT
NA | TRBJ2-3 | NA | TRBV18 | CASSPPYIDTQYF | TGTGCCAGCTCACCACCTTACATAGATACGCAGTATTTT
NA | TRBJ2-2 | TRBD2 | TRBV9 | CASSVGSGRGTGELFF | TGTGCCAGCAGCGTCGGAAGCGGGAGGGGCACCGGGGAGCTGTTTTTT
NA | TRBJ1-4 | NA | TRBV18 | CASSPRGISNEKLFF | TGTGCCAGCTCACCCAGAGGGATCTCGAATGAAAAACTGTTTTTT
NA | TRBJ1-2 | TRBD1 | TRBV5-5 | CASSQSSGTAAVMGYTF | TGTGCCAGCAGCCAAAGTTCCGGGACAGCAGCCGTTATGGGCTACACCTTC
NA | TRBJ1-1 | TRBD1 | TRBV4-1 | CASSQPRLRDRGSLQRREAFF | TGCGCCAGCAGCCAACCTAGGCTGAGGGACAGGGGAAGTCTACAGCGGCGGGAGGCTTTCTTT
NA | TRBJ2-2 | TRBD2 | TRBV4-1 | CASSQGIAGGPVTGELFF | TGCGCCAGCAGCCAAGGCATAGCGGGAGGGCCGGTAACCGGGGAGCTGTTTTTT
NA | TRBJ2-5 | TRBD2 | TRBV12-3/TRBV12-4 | CASNLAGEETQYF | TGTGCCAGCAATCTAGCGGGAGAAGAGACCCAGTACTTC
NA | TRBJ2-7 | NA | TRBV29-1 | CSVDQADSYEQYF | TGCAGCGTTGACCAAGCGGACTCCTACGAGCAGTACTTC
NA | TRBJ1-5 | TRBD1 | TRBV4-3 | CASSQSTGQINQPQHF | TGCGCCAGCAGCCAATCCACGGGACAGATCAATCAGCCCCAGCATTTT
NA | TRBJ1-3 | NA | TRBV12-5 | CASGFGGPGNTIYF | TGTGCTAGTGGTTTTGGAGGGCCTGGAAACACCATATATTTT
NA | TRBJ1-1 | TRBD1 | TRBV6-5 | CATSGQGTEAFF | TGTGCCACCTCAGGACAGGGAACCGAAGCTTTCTTT
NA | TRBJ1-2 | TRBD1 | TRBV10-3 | CAISTPGQGAPGYTF | TGTGCCATCAGTACTCCCGGACAGGGGGCGCCAGGCTACACCTTC
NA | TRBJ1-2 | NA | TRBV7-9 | CASSVTGTFYGYTF | TGTGCCAGCAGCGTGACCGGGACATTTTATGGCTACACCTTC
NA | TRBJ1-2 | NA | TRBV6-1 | CASSEIDRNHLYGYTF | TGTGCCAGCAGTGAAATTGACAGGAACCATCTCTATGGCTACACCTTC
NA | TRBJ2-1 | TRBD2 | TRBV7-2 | CASSLGTSGNEQFF | TGTGCCAGCAGCTTGGGGACTAGCGGAAATGAGCAGTTCTTC
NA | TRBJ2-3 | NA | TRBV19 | CASSIGGMGQIPTDTQYF | TGTGCCAGTAGTATCGGCGGGATGGGCCAAATTCCCACAGATACGCAGTATTTT
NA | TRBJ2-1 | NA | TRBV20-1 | CSASIATITTGEQFF | TGCAGTGCTAGTATTGCCACTATCACCACGGGTGAGCAGTTCTTC
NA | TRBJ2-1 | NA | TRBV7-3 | CASSLIDEQFF | TGTGCCAGCAGCTTAATCGATGAGCAGTTCTTC
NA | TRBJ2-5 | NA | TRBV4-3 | CASSQDQDLEETQYF | TGCGCCAGCAGCCAAGATCAGGACTTAGAAGAGACCCAGTACTTC